Presented here are 15 T cell receptor beta chains from one specimen sequenced in a study of blood T cell repertoires in COVID-19. Some clones are missing from TCRdb's copy, which holds only in-frame ones; the method was immunoSEQ multiplex PCR. The table records roughly 120,000 clones, 60% to 85% of them present only once. Sequencing used peripheral blood. The receptors originated from a man aged 65 to 79 with acute or convalescent COVID-19.

V gene TRBV25-1 combines with J gene TRBJ1-1; no clear D. The CDR3 is 13 residues long. Trimming removed 6 bases from V and 1 base from J, with 9 bases in between. CDR1 and CDR2 from the germline V gene are MGHDK and SYGVNS. CDR3 sequence reads: CASSGDPNTEAFF. For the CDR3, the DNA is TGTGCCAGCAGCGGGGATCCGAACACTGAAGCTTTCTTT.

The V and J genes are TRBV19 and TRBJ2-5, with 10 positions matching TRBD1. The CDR3 has 14 amino acids. V was clipped by 4 bases and J by 3 bases; unmatched bases: 2. The germline V gene encodes CDR1 LNHDA and CDR2 SQIVND (reference sequence). CDR3 DNA: TGTGCCAGTAGTACAGGACAGGGGGAAGAGACCCAGTACTTC. The encoded protein is CASSTGQGEETQYF.

The chain carries TRBV6-5 and TRBJ1-3; tentative D call: TRBD1 (6 bases). Germline lookup yields CDR1 MNHEY and CDR2 SVGAGI. V lost 6 bases to trimming and J lost 3 bases, with 15 bases between them. CDR3 size: 15 residues. DNA for the CDR3: TGTGCCAGCAGAAAACAGGGAGGGGTTGGAAACACCATATATTTT. Its protein product is CASRKQGGVGNTIYF.

The rearrangement joins TRBV28 to TRBJ2-7, with 8 nucleotides matching TRBD2. Germline CDR1 is MDHEN and CDR2 is SYDVKM. The CDR3 totals 16 residues. The junction had 11 bases not matched to a gene; V was cut back by 6 bases and J by 1 base. This CDR3 reads CASSPPPGLESYEQYF. DNA for the CDR3: TGTGCCAGCAGCCCACCGCCGGGACTAGAGTCCTACGAGCAGTACTTC.

The J gene is TRBJ2-5, the V gene TRBV14; a possible D gene is TRBD2 (5 bases). Germline CDR1 is SGHDN and CDR2 is FVKESK. The CDR3 is made up of 17 amino acids. Trimming removed 0 bases at V and 1 base at J, with 15 bases between. CDR3 sequence (DNA): TGTGCCAGCAGCCAAGATGTCCGAGCGGTGGTCCAAGAGACCCAGTACTTC. It specifies CASSQDVRAVVQETQYF.

The J gene is TRBJ1-3, the V gene TRBV23-1; TRBD1 matches at 9 bases. TRBV23-1 is an ORF, and what it does is uncertain. The CDR3 covers 15 residues. J gave up 0 bases and V 6 bases, and 3 bases lay outside the gene matches. CDR3 amino acids: CASSPGQGSGNTIYF. In DNA, the CDR3 is TGCGCCAGCAGCCCGGGACAGGGCTCTGGAAACACCATATATTTT.

This clone was seen only once. The chain couples TRBV4-3 to TRBJ2-4; weak D call: TRBD1 (5 bases). CDR3 length: 15 residues. With 1 base removed from V and 1 base from J, the gap between germline ends came to 8 bases. The V gene's germline CDR1 is LGHNA and CDR2 YSLEER. CDR3 nucleotide sequence: TGCGCCAGCAGCCAAGGACAGTCCGCCAAAAACATTCAGTACTTC. Translated: CASSQGQSAKNIQYF.

The V call is TRBV2, the J call TRBJ2-3, with D possibly TRBD1 on 6 matching bases. Germline V CDR1 and CDR2: SNHLY, FYNNEI. Trimming pared 7 bases from V and 0 bases from J, leaving 11 bases between. There are 14 residues in the CDR3. The CDR3 DNA reads as TGTGCCAGCAAATTAACAGGGAGCACAGATACGCAGTATTTT. This translates into CASKLTGSTDTQYF. Looking up the rest from reference TRBV2 and TRBJ2-3 gives the full variable domain: EPEVTQTPSHQVTQMGQEVILRCVPISNHLYFYWYRQILGQKVEFLVSFYNNEISEKSEIFDDQFSVERPDGSNFTLKIRSTKLEDSAMYFCASKLTGSTDTQYFGPGTRLTVL.

The genes are TRBV7-2 and TRBJ2-4; 7 positions match TRBD1. The CDR3 covers 13 residues. J lost 6 bases, V lost 5 bases, and 4 bases had no gene match. The germline V gene has CDR1 SGHTA and CDR2 FQGNSA. In DNA, the CDR3 is TGTGCCAGCAGCACGGGACAGAGAAACATTCAGTACTTC. Its protein product is CASSTGQRNIQYF.

The chain is built from TRBV18 and TRBJ2-5, with D maybe TRBD1 (5 bases). CDR1 and CDR2 from the germline V gene are KGHSH and LQKENI. This CDR3 is 14 amino acids long. The V end lost 6 bases, the J end lost 4 bases, and 15 bases lay between the germline ends. The chain's CDR3 is CASSSGRQGETQYF. The CDR3 DNA is TGTGCCAGCTCCTCGGGTAGGCAGGGAGAGACCCAGTACTTC.

This chain connects TRBV7-9 to TRBJ2-3; D uncertain. The V gene lost 1 base and the J gene lost 8 bases, with 16 bases spanning the gap. The germline CDR1 and CDR2 sequences are SEHNR and FQNEAQ (reference sequence). The CDR3 consists of 15 residues. In DNA form, the CDR3 reads TGTGCCAGCAGCTTAGACAGCATGAATTTAGGTACGCAGTATTTT. It encodes CASSLDSMNLGTQYF.

The V call is TRBV5-4, the J call TRBJ2-5; D is undetermined. Trimming removed 1 base from V and 7 bases from J, with 11 bases in between. Germline assignment: CDR1 SGHNT and CDR2 YYREEE (reference sequence). The CDR3 is 13 amino acids. The CDR3 DNA is TGTGCCAGCAGCTTGTTGGGCCCAGGGACCCAGTACTTC. It is translated as CASSLLGPGTQYF.

The chain employs TRBV9 and TRBJ2-1; TRBD1 matches at 11 bases. V shed 0 bases and J 4 bases; nucleotides not matched to a gene: 3. The CDR3 is 16 amino acids. The germline V gene has CDR1 SGDLS and CDR2 YYNGEE. The CDR3 spells CASSVGGTGGYNEQFF. In DNA form, the CDR3 reads TGTGCCAGCAGCGTAGGCGGGACAGGGGGTTACAATGAGCAGTTCTTC.

This chain uses TRBV2 with TRBJ1-4; D is perhaps TRBD1 (5 bases). Germline loops: CDR1 SNHLY, CDR2 FYNNEI. This CDR3 comprises 13 residues. The germline V and J ends were trimmed by 7 bases and 13 bases, with 19 bases remaining between them. The DNA of the CDR3 is TGTGCCAGCATTAGGGACGAACTGGAGGGACTGTTTTTT. Protein sequence: CASIRDELEGLFF.

This clone has just a few counts. V usage is TRBV5-1 and J usage is TRBJ2-7, with D possibly matching TRBD2 (6 bases). The CDR3 is made up of 11 amino acids. V lost 2 bases and J lost 6, with 6 bases in between. From germline, CDR1 is SGHRS and CDR2 YFSETQ. For the CDR3, the DNA is TGCGCCAGCAGCTTCGGGGGCGAGCAGTACTTC. This translates into CASSFGGEQYF.